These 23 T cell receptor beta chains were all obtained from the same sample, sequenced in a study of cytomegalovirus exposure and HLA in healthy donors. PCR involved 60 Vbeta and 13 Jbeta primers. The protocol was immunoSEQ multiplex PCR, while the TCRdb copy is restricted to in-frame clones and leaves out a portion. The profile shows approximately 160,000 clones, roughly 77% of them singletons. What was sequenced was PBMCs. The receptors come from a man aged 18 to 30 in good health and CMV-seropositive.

Here the CDR3 DNA reads TGCGCCAGCCGGGACAGGGCTGGCTACACCTTC. Its protein product is CASRDRAGYTF. The V gene is TRBV5-1, the J gene TRBJ1-2; TRBD1 matches 9 bases. The trim removed 7 bases at V and 7 bases at J, leaving 2 bases unmatched. The germline CDR1 and CDR2 sequences are SGHRS and YFSETQ. The CDR3 sequence is 11 residues long.

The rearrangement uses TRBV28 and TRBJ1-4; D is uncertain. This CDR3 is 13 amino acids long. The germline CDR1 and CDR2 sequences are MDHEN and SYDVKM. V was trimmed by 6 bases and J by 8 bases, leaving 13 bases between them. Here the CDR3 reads CASRSFIGEKLFF. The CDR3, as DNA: TGTGCCAGCAGGTCATTTATTGGCGAAAAACTGTTTTTT.

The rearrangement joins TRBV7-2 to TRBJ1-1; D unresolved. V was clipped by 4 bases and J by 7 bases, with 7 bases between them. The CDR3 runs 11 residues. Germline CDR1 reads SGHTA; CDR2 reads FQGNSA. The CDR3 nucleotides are TGTGCCAGCAGCTCTGGACTTGAAGCTTTCTTT. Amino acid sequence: CASSSGLEAFF.

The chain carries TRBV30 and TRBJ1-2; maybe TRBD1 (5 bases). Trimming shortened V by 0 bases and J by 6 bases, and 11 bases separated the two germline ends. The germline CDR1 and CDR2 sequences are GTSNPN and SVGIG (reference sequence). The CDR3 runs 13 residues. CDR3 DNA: TGTGCCTGGAGTGTGAGCGGGGCGAATGGCTACACCTTC. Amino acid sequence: CAWSVSGANGYTF.

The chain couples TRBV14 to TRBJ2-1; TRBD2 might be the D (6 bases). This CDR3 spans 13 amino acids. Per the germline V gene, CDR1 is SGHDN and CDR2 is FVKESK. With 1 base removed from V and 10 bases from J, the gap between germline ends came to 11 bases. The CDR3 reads CASSQGGDREQFF. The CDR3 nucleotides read TGTGCCAGCAGCCAAGGCGGGGACCGGGAGCAGTTCTTC.

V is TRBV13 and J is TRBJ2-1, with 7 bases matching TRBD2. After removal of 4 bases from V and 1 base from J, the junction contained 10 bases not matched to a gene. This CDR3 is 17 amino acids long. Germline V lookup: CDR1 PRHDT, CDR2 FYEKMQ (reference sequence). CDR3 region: CASSSFLADPSYNEQFF. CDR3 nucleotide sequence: TGTGCCAGCAGCTCCTTCCTAGCGGACCCATCCTACAATGAGCAGTTCTTC.

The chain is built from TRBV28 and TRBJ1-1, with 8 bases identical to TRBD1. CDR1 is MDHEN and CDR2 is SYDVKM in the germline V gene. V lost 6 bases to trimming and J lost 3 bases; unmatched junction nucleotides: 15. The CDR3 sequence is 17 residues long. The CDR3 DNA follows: TGTGCCAGCAGCTCATGGACAGGGTGGGGTCTTCACACTGAAGCTTTCTTT. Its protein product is CASSSWTGWGLHTEAFF.

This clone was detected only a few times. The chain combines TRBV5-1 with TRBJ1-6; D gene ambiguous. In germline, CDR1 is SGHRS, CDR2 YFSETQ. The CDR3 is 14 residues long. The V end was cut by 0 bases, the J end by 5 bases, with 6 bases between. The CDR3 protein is CASSLVQDNSPLHF. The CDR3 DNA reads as TGCGCCAGCAGCTTGGTTCAGGATAATTCACCCCTCCACTTT. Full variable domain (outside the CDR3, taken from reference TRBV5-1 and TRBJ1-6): KAGVTQTPRYLIKTRGQQVTLSCSPISGHRSVSWYQQTPGQGLQFLFEYFSETQRNKGNFPGRFSGRQFSNSRSEMNVSTLELGDSALYLCASSLVQDNSPLHFGNGTRLTVT.

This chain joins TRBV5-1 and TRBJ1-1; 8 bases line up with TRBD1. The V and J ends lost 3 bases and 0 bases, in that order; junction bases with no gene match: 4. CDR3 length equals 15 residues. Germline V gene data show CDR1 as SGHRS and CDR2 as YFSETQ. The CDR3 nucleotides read TGCGCCAGCAGCTGGGGGGGACAGGTGAACACTGAAGCTTTCTTT. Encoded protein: CASSWGGQVNTEAFF.

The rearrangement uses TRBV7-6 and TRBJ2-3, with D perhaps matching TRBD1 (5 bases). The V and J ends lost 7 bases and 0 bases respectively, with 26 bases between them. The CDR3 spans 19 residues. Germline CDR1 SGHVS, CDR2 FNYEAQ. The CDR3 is CASKAFIAGSLDSTDTQYF. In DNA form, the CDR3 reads TGTGCCAGCAAAGCTTTTATTGCAGGGTCGCTCGATAGCACAGATACGCAGTATTTT.

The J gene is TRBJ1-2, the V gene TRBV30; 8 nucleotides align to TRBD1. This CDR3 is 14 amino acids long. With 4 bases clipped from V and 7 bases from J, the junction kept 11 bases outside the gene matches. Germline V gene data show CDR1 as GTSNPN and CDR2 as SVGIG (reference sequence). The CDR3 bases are TGTGCCTGGATACCCCCGGACAGGGTGGCTGGCTACACCTTC. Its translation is CAWIPPDRVAGYTF.

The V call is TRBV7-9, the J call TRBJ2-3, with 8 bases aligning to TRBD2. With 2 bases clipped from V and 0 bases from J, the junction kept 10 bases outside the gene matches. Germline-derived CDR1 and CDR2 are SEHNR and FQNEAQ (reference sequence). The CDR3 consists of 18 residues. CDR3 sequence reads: CASSLISVTSGSTDTQYF. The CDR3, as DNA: TGTGCCAGCAGCTTAATCTCCGTAACTAGCGGTAGCACAGATACGCAGTATTTT.

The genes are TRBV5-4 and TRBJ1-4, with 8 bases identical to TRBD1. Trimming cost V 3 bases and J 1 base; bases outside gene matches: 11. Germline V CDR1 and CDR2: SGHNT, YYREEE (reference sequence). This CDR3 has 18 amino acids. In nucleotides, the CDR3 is TGTGCCAGCAGCTCGGCGCCAATCGGACAGGGAACTAATGAAAAACTGTTTTTT. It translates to CASSSAPIGQGTNEKLFF. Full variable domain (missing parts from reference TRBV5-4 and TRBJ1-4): ETGVTQSPTHLIKTRGQQVTLRCSSQSGHNTVSWYQQALGQGPQFIFQYYREEENGRGNFPPRFSGLQFPNYSSELNVNALELDDSALYLCASSSAPIGQGTNEKLFFGSGTQLSVL.

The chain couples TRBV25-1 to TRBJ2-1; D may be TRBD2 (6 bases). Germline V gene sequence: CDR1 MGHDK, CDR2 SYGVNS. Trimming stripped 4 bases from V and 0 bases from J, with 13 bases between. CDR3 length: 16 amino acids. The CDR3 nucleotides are TGTGCCAGCAGTGGGGAGCGGGCGTCCTCCTACAATGAGCAGTTCTTC. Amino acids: CASSGERASSYNEQFF.

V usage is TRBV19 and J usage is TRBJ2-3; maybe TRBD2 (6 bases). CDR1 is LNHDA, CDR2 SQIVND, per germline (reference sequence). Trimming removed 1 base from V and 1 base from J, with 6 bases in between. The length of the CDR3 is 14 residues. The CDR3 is CASSIAGGTDTQYF. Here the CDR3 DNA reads TGTGCCAGTAGTATAGCGGGGGGCACAGATACGCAGTATTTT.

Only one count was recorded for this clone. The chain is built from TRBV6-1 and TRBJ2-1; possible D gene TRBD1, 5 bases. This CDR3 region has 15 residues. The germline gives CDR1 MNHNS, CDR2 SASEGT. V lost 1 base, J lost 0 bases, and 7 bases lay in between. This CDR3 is CASSEVRGSYNEQFF. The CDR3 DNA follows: TGTGCCAGCAGTGAAGTTAGGGGCTCCTACAATGAGCAGTTCTTC.

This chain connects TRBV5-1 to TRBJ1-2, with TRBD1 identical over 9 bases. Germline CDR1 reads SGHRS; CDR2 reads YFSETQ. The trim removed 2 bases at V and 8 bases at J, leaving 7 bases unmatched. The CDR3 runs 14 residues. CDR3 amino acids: CASSLDGQGYGYTF. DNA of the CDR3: TGCGCCAGCAGCTTAGATGGACAGGGGTACGGCTACACCTTC.

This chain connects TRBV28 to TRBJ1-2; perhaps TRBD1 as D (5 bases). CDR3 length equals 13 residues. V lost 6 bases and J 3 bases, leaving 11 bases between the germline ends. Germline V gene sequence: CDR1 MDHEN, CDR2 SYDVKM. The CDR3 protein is CASSSGGYYGYTF. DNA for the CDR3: TGTGCCAGCAGCTCCGGGGGTTACTATGGCTACACCTTC.

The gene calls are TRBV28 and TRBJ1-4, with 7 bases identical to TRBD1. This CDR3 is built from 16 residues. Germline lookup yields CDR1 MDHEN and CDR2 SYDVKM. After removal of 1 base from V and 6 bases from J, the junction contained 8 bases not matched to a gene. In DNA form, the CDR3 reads TGTGCCAGCAGTTTATTATGGGGTGACAGGGATGAAAAACTGTTTTTT. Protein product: CASSLLWGDRDEKLFF. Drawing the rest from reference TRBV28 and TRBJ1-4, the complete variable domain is DVKVTQSSRYLVKRTGEKVFLECVQDMDHENMFWYRQDPGLGLRLIYFSYDVKMKEKGDIPEGYSVSREKKERFSLILESASTNQTSMYLCASSLLWGDRDEKLFFGSGTQLSVL.

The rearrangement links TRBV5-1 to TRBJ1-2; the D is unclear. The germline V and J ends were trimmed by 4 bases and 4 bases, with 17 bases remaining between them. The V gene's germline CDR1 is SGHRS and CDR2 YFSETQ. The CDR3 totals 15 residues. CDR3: CASSPAGMEAYGYTF. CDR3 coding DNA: TGCGCCAGCAGCCCCGCGGGAATGGAGGCCTATGGCTACACCTTC.

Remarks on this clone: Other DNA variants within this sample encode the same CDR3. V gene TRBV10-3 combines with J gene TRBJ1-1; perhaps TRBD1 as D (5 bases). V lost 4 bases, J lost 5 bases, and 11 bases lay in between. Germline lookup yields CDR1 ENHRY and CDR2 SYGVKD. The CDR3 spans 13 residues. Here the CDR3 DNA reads TGTGCCATCAGTGCCGACAGAGGTACTGAAGCTTTCTTT. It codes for CAISADRGTEAFF.

CDR3 amino acids: CASSLSEETQYF. CDR3 in DNA: TGTGCCAGCAGCTTGAGCGAAGAGACCCAGTACTTC. V gene TRBV7-9 combines with J gene TRBJ2-5; D gene ambiguous. CDR3 size: 12 residues. From germline, CDR1 is SEHNR and CDR2 FQNEAQ (reference sequence). With 3 bases removed from V and 3 bases from J, the gap between germline ends came to 5 bases.

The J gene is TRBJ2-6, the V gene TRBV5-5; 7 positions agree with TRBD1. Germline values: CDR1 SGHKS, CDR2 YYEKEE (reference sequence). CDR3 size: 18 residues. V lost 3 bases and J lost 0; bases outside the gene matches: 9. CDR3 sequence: CASSSKTGMRSGANVLTF. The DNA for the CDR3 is TGTGCCAGCAGCTCAAAGACAGGGATGCGCTCTGGGGCCAACGTCCTGACTTTC.